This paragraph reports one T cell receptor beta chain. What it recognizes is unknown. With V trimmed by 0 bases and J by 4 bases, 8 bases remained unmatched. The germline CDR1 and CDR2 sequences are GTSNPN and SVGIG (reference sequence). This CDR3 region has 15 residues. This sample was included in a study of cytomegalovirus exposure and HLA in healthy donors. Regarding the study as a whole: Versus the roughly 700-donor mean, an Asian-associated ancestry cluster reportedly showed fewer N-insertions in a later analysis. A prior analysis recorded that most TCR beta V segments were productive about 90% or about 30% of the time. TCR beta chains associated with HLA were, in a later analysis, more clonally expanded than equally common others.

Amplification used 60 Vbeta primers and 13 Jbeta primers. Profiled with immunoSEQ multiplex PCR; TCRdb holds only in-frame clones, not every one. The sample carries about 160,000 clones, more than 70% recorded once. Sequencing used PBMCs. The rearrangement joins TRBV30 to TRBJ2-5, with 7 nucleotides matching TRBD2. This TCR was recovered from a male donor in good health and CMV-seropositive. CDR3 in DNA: TGTGCCTGGAGTGTACCGGGGAGGGGTATAGAGACCCAGTACTTC. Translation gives CAWSVPGRGIETQYF. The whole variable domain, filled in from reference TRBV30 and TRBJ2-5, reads SQTIHQWPATLVQPVGSPLSLECTVEGTSNPNLYWYRQAAGRGLQLLFYSVGIGQISSEVPQNLSASRPQDRQFILSSKKLLLSDSGFYLCAWSVPGRGIETQYFGPGTRLLVL.